Listed below are T cell receptor beta chains from one sample, sequenced in a study of T cell responses to AZD1222 COVID-19 vaccine. Using immunoSEQ multiplex PCR, the repertoire was profiled, and TCRdb retains in-frame clones only, with some absent. Counted here are 95,000 to 130,000 clones, almost 90% occurring once; the ten biggest clones make up just over 9.5%. This material consisted of peripheral blood, taken on day 0 of AZD1222 vaccination. These receptors were obtained from an adult in good health. Each CDR3 is given with its conserved first and last residue. Each record gives: V gene, clone size, D gene, J gene, CDR3 protein, CDR3 DNA. The D gene is left open where the match is weak. Expanded clones are given a class, and other clones once, few, many or no size at all.

TRBV6-5	.	.	TRBJ1-6	CASRPVLDSPLHF	TGTGCCAGCAGGCCCGTGCTTGATTCACCCCTCCACTTT
TRBV24-1	.	TRBD1	TRBJ2-2	CATSDSPGQGINHGAGELFF	TGTGCCACCAGTGATTCACCGGGACAGGGAATTAATCATGGGGCCGGGGAGCTGTTTTTT
TRBV5-5	.	.	TRBJ2-7	CASSLGVGSPYEQYF	TGTGCCAGCAGCTTGGGGGTCGGGAGCCCCTACGAGCAGTACTTC
TRBV6-2/TRBV6-3	.	.	TRBJ1-1	CASSWDVGEAFF	TGTGCCAGCAGTTGGGACGTTGGTGAAGCTTTCTTT
TRBV11-1	.	.	TRBJ1-1	CASSLARRNTEAFF	TGTGCCAGCAGCTTAGCCAGGCGGAACACTGAAGCTTTCTTT
TRBV6-5	.	TRBD1	TRBJ1-5	CASSTRTGGNQPQHF	TGTGCCAGCAGTACCCGGACAGGGGGCAATCAGCCCCAGCATTTT
TRBV9	once	.	TRBJ2-7	CASSPDRRYEQYF	TGTGCCAGCAGCCCCGACAGGAGGTACGAGCAGTACTTC
TRBV14	.	.	TRBJ1-1	CASSRGGTEAFF	TGTGCCAGCAGCCGGGGCGGGACTGAAGCTTTCTTT
TRBV7-6	medium-sized	.	TRBJ2-7	CASSLESARNYEQYF	TGTGCCAGCAGCTTAGAATCGGCAAGGAACTACGAGCAGTACTTC
TRBV15	.	TRBD1	TRBJ1-6	CATSMDRGANSPLHF	TGTGCCACCAGCATGGACAGGGGGGCGAATTCACCCCTCCACTTT
TRBV5-6	.	.	TRBJ1-2	CASSLADNYGYTF	TGTGCCAGCAGCTTGGCCGATAACTATGGCTACACCTTC
TRBV5-4	.	.	TRBJ1-1	CASSLDVNTEAFF	TGTGCCAGCAGCTTGGATGTGAACACTGAAGCTTTCTTT
TRBV6-2/TRBV6-3	.	.	TRBJ2-6	CASGRVQTGANVLTF	TGTGCCAGCGGCCGGGTCCAAACTGGGGCCAACGTCCTGACTTTC
TRBV25-1	.	TRBD2	TRBJ2-1	CASSLAGGSYNEQFF	TGTGCCAGCAGTCTAGCGGGCGGATCCTACAATGAGCAGTTCTTC
TRBV12-3/TRBV12-4	.	TRBD1	TRBJ1-2	CASRPGTDYGYTF	TGTGCCAGCAGACCCGGGACAGACTATGGCTACACCTTC
TRBV7-9	.	.	TRBJ1-6	CASSLWNSPLHF	TGTGCCAGCAGCTTATGGAATTCACCCCTCCACTTT
TRBV30	.	TRBD1	TRBJ2-5	CAWSVRQGAGETQYF	TGTGCCTGGAGTGTACGTCAGGGGGCCGGCGAGACCCAGTACTTC
TRBV4-2	.	.	TRBJ2-7	CASSQAVPTQGYEQYF	TGTGCCAGCAGCCAAGCGGTCCCCACCCAGGGCTACGAGCAGTACTTC
TRBV12-3/TRBV12-4	.	.	TRBJ1-2	CASSPRTAYGYTF	TGTGCCAGCAGTCCCAGGACGGCGTATGGCTACACCTTC
TRBV6-5	.	TRBD1	TRBJ1-1	CASSYSGQGYTEAFF	TGTGCCAGCAGTTACTCGGGACAGGGATACACTGAAGCTTTCTTT
TRBV4-1	.	TRBD2	TRBJ2-7	CASSQDVRRELNF	TGCGCCAGCAGCCAAGATGTCCGGCGGGAGCTCAACTTC
TRBV9	.	TRBD2	TRBJ2-2	CASSAMGTSGGTGELFF	TGTGCCAGCAGCGCCATGGGGACTAGCGGGGGCACCGGGGAGCTGTTTTTT
TRBV27	.	.	TRBJ1-2	CASSPRGRGSVFYGYTF	TGTGCCAGCAGTCCCCGGGGCAGGGGTTCCGTTTTCTATGGCTACACCTTC
TRBV5-1	.	.	TRBJ1-1	CASSLVLNTEAFF	TGCGCCAGCAGCTTGGTTTTGAACACTGAAGCTTTCTTT
TRBV5-4	.	TRBD2	TRBJ2-1	CASSGTKGPPNEQFF	TGTGCCAGCAGCGGGACTAAGGGCCCCCCCAATGAGCAGTTCTTC
TRBV2	.	.	TRBJ1-5	CASRYGIGSNQPQHF	TGTGCCAGCAGATACGGAATAGGGAGCAATCAGCCCCAGCATTTT
TRBV30	.	TRBD1	TRBJ1-1	CAWRTGGKITEAFF	TGTGCCTGGAGGACAGGGGGCAAAATTACTGAAGCTTTCTTT
TRBV18	.	.	TRBJ2-3	CASSPRTLFGTDTQYF	TGTGCCAGCTCCCCGAGGACCCTCTTCGGCACAGATACGCAGTATTTT
TRBV4-2	.	.	TRBJ2-1	CASSHDSIEQFF	TGTGCCAGCAGCCATGACAGCATTGAGCAGTTCTTC
TRBV28	.	TRBD2	TRBJ2-7	CASRLGGSSYEQYF	TGTGCCAGCAGACTCGGGGGGTCTTCCTACGAGCAGTACTTC
TRBV7-9	.	.	TRBJ2-7	CASSLTYEQYF	TGTGCCAGCAGCTTAACCTACGAGCAGTACTTC
TRBV7-9	.	.	TRBJ1-1	CASSLEVPVAEAFF	TGTGCCAGCAGCTTAGAGGTCCCAGTAGCTGAAGCTTTCTTT
TRBV2	.	.	TRBJ1-1	CASSETINTEAFF	TGTGCCAGCAGTGAAACCATTAACACTGAAGCTTTCTTT
TRBV9	.	.	TRBJ2-7	CASSVAPQSGYEQYF	TGTGCCAGCAGCGTAGCCCCCCAAAGTGGCTACGAGCAGTACTTC
TRBV4-2	few	TRBD2	TRBJ2-7	CASSPGGSNGEQYF	TGTGCCAGCAGCCCGGGGGGATCTAACGGCGAGCAGTACTTC
TRBV4-2	.	.	TRBJ2-2	CASSRVGGRYGELFF	TGTGCCAGCAGCCGGGTGGGGGGCAGATATGGGGAGCTGTTTTTT
TRBV5-1	.	TRBD1	TRBJ1-4	CASSSDRGEKLFF	TGCGCCAGCAGCTCGGACAGGGGTGAAAAACTGTTTTTT
TRBV4-1	.	TRBD1	TRBJ1-6	CASSQPGTGLNSPLHF	TGCGCCAGCAGCCAACCCGGGACAGGGCTCAATTCACCCCTCCACTTT
TRBV30	.	TRBD1	TRBJ1-3	CAWSRNRGTGNTIYF	TGTGCCTGGAGTAGGAACAGGGGAACTGGAAACACCATATATTTT
TRBV4-2	.	.	TRBJ1-5	CASSQEGGGSNQPQHF	TGTGCCAGCAGCCAAGAAGGGGGAGGGAGCAATCAGCCCCAGCATTTT
TRBV10-3	.	.	TRBJ1-3	CAISEFDVGNTIYF	TGTGCCATCAGTGAGTTCGATGTAGGAAACACCATATATTTT
TRBV4-3	few	.	TRBJ1-2	CASSQALTGNYGYTF	TGCGCCAGCAGCCAAGCTTTAACAGGGAACTATGGCTACACCTTC
TRBV15	.	.	TRBJ2-4	CATSRTIGAENIQYF	TGTGCCACCTCCCGGACCATAGGGGCCGAAAACATTCAGTACTTC
TRBV3-1/TRBV3-2	.	.	TRBJ1-6	CASSQGGGSYNSPLHF	TGTGCCAGCAGCCAAGGAGGGGGATCGTATAATTCACCCCTCCACTTT
TRBV30	.	.	TRBJ1-2	CAWSSGNNYGYTF	TGTGCCTGGAGTTCGGGGAATAACTATGGCTACACCTTC
TRBV29-1	.	TRBD1	TRBJ1-2	CSVDIGQATFYTF	TGCAGCGTTGATATCGGACAGGCGACCTTCTACACCTTC
TRBV28	.	TRBD1	TRBJ1-6	CASSLSRGASPLHF	TGTGCCAGCAGTTTAAGCAGGGGGGCTTCACCCCTCCACTTT
TRBV14	.	TRBD1	TRBJ1-2	CASSQLTGGRGYTF	TGTGCCAGCAGCCAACTAACAGGGGGCAGGGGCTACACCTTC
TRBV7-2	.	TRBD2	TRBJ2-1	CASSTTSGGARRNEQFF	TGTGCCAGCAGCACGACTAGCGGGGGGGCCAGAAGAAATGAGCAGTTCTTC